This TCR beta chain was captured in a study of blood T cells in healthy people across ages. PCR was performed a second time for roughly 7 to 12 cycles using a sample-barcoded 5' primer and a J-beta primer mix. TCRdb reprocessed the 5' RACE reads with MiXCR, giving one entry per CDR3 protein. The sample lists about 840,000 distinct CDR3 sequences, almost 30% occurring once. The CDR3 runs 12 residues. The germline V and J ends were trimmed by 6 bases and 2 bases, with 8 bases remaining between them. From germline, CDR1 is LNHDA and CDR2 SQIVND (reference sequence). This clonotype was counted ten times or more. In addition, the sample was reused for a study of T cells of mothers and their children. In that study: The overlap seen between related mothers and children slightly exceeded that of unrelated pairs, though not significantly.

This sequence originates from a woman aged 40 to 50 in good health. Material: blood. The chain joins TRBV19 to TRBJ2-7, with D maybe TRBD1 (5 bases). The DNA for the CDR3 is TGTGCCAGTAGCCAGGGTACCTACGAGCAGTACTTC. Amino acid sequence: CASSQGTYEQYF.